One sample yielded the 17 T cell receptor beta chains listed below, sequenced in a study of vaccination effects on CD4 cells after COVID-19. The antigens of these receptors remain unknown. Antigen-specific CD4+ T cells were first expanded with viral peptide pools by the ViraFEST assay and only then sequenced. Scientists isolated CD4+ T cells after an approximately ten-day culture period ended. The healthy vaccine recipients, who had no prior SARS-CoV-2 infection, showed negative nucleocapsid antibodies. The repertoire was sequenced with immunoSEQ multiplex PCR; TCRdb's copy has only in-frame clones and lacks some. The data contain about 22,000 clones, around 70% of them singletons. This sample comprised CD4+ T cells from PBMCs cultured with HCoV-NL63 spike peptides, obtained before COVID-19 vaccination. All receptors derive from a human donor who received a COVID-19 vaccine.

This chain links TRBV21-1 with TRBJ2-5; the tabulated D call, TRBD1, remains unverified against the DNA. TRBV21-1 is a documented pseudogene. CDR3 size: 18 residues. CDR3 bases: TGTGCCAGCAGCAAAGGGGTCCATAACAGGAACACTCAAGAGACCCAGTACTTC. Residues: CASSKGVHNRNTQETQYF.

The rearrangement uses TRBV7-9 and TRBJ1-1; D is unresolved. The germline V and J ends were trimmed by 1 base and 5 bases, with 14 bases remaining between them. The CDR3 length is 15 residues. Germline CDR1 and CDR2: SEHNR and FQNEAQ (reference sequence). The CDR3 DNA sequence: TGTGCCAGCAGCTTAGTATTACAGCGATTAACTGAAGCTTTCTTT. Encoded protein: CASSLVLQRLTEAFF. The full variable domain, rest sourced from reference TRBV7-9 and TRBJ1-1, is DTGVSQNPRHKITKRGQNVTFRCDPISEHNRLYWYRQTLGQGPEFLTYFQNEAQLEKSRLLSDRFSAERPKGSFSTLEIQRTEQGDSAMYLCASSLVLQRLTEAFFGQGTRLTVV.

The rearrangement joins TRBV9 to TRBJ1-1, with no clear D. The germline V gene has CDR1 SGDLS and CDR2 YYNGEE. V was trimmed by 0 bases and J by 8 bases, leaving 17 bases between them. The CDR3 sequence is 15 residues long. CDR3 in amino acids: CASSVVGQSGGEAFF. CDR3 sequence (DNA): TGTGCCAGCAGCGTAGTAGGGCAGTCGGGAGGGGAAGCTTTCTTT.

The CDR3 DNA follows: TGTGCCAGTAGTCCTACGGACAGGGGCTATGGCTACACCTTC. This gives the protein CASSPTDRGYGYTF. This chain uses TRBV19 with TRBJ1-2; 9 nucleotides agree with TRBD1. J lost 4 bases, V lost 5 bases, and 5 bases had no gene match. The CDR3 length is 14 residues. Germline lookup yields CDR1 LNHDA and CDR2 SQIVND (reference sequence).

The V call is TRBV12-3 or TRBV12-4, the J call TRBJ1-1; D remains unclear. CDR3 length: 12 residues. V gave up 7 bases and J gave up 7 bases, with 13 bases separating them. CDR3 residues: CASTFSWDEAFF. CDR3 sequence (DNA): TGTGCCAGCACTTTTTCCTGGGATGAAGCTTTCTTT.

This chain uses TRBV5-8 with TRBJ1-6; D may be TRBD1 (5 bases). Trimming stripped 4 bases from V and 10 bases from J, with 9 bases between. The CDR3 is 12 residues long. Germline CDR1 and CDR2: SGHTS and YDEGEE. The CDR3 is CASSDRVSPLHF. CDR3 DNA: TGTGCCAGCAGCGACAGAGTCTCACCCCTCCACTTT.

This rearrangement joins TRBV7-2 to TRBJ1-1; no clear D. Germline V gene sequence: CDR1 SGHTA, CDR2 FQGNSA. The CDR3 loop spans 14 amino acids. V was trimmed by 4 bases and J by 1 base, leaving 10 bases between them. In nucleotides, the CDR3 is TGTGCCAGCAGCTGGGCACAGCAGAACACTGAAGCTTTCTTT. Residues: CASSWAQQNTEAFF.

The CDR3: CASSISAGGTYEQYF. CDR3 nucleotide sequence: TGTGCCAGTAGTATATCAGCGGGAGGTACCTACGAGCAGTACTTC. The chain links TRBV19 to TRBJ2-7; 9 positions agree with TRBD2. This CDR3 is built from 15 residues. The germline V gene encodes CDR1 LNHDA and CDR2 SQIVND (reference sequence). Trimming cost V 2 bases and J 2 bases; bases outside gene matches: 4. Full variable domain (missing parts from reference TRBV19 and TRBJ2-7): DGGITQSPKYLFRKEGQNVTLSCEQNLNHDAMYWYRQDPGQGLRLIYYSQIVNDFQKGDIAEGYSVSREKKESFPLTVTSAQKNPTAFYLCASSISAGGTYEQYFGPGTRLTVT.

The gene calls are TRBV6-5 and TRBJ2-3; 9 bases are a match to TRBD2. J lost 4 bases, V lost 5 bases, and 4 bases had no gene match. CDR1 is MNHEY, CDR2 SVGAGI, per germline. CDR3 length: 14 residues. The chain's CDR3 is CASSPGLASDTQYF. In DNA form, the CDR3 reads TGTGCCAGCAGTCCCGGACTAGCGTCAGATACGCAGTATTTT.

The chain employs TRBV25-1 and TRBJ1-1; D gene ambiguous. The germline V gene has CDR1 MGHDK and CDR2 SYGVNS. V lost 4 bases and J lost 10, with 7 bases in between. The CDR3 length is 10 residues. The CDR3 loop is CASSGMLAFF. The CDR3, as DNA: TGTGCCAGCAGTGGAATGTTAGCTTTCTTT.

The genes are TRBV27 and TRBJ2-2; D tentatively fits TRBD1 or TRBD2 (5 bases each). Germline lookup yields CDR1 MNHEY and CDR2 SMNVEV (reference sequence). This CDR3 has 13 residues. V was cut by 6 bases and J by 8 bases, with 13 bases left in between. This chain's CDR3 is CASRRSGGGELFF. The CDR3 DNA reads TGTGCCAGCAGAAGATCTGGGGGTGGGGAGCTGTTTTTT.

The V and J genes are TRBV5-6 and TRBJ2-1; 13 bases are shared with TRBD2. J gave up 6 bases and V 4 bases, and 4 bases lay outside the gene matches. The CDR3 runs to 15 residues. Germline-derived CDR1 and CDR2 are SGHDT and YYEEEE. The CDR3: CASSLGLAGFNEQFF. CDR3 nucleotide sequence: TGTGCCAGCAGCCTGGGACTAGCGGGGTTCAATGAGCAGTTCTTC.

This clone has just a few counts. The V and J genes are TRBV7-9 and TRBJ1-2; 9 nucleotides agree with TRBD1. Germline values: CDR1 SEHNR, CDR2 FQNEAQ (reference sequence). Germline trimming cut 0 bases from V and 6 bases from J; bases unmatched to any gene: 2. The CDR3 extends over 14 amino acids. The CDR3 coding sequence is TGTGCCAGCAGCTTAGCGACAGGGGGAAATGGCTACACCTTC. This codes for CASSLATGGNGYTF.

Of note for this clone: One end of the junction fails to match germline, which may point to a read error. V gene TRBV18 combines with J gene TRBJ1-2, with a possible D match to TRBD1 (6 bases). The germline CDR1 and CDR2 sequences are KGHSH and LQKENI. CDR3 length: 12 amino acids. The CDR3 sequence: CASSPNRDTLNF. For the CDR3, the DNA is TGTGCCAGCTCACCCAACCGGGACACTCTCAACTTC.

For the CDR3, the DNA is TGTGCCAGCAGCTTGGCGGGGGGCAACAACTATGGCTACACCTTC. It specifies CASSLAGGNNYGYTF. The chain has TRBV5-4 and TRBJ1-2; D might be TRBD1 (6 bases). Germline lookup yields CDR1 SGHNT and CDR2 YYREEE (reference sequence). The CDR3 extends over 15 amino acids. V was cut by 0 bases and J by 2 bases, with 11 bases left in between.

The chain joins TRBV9 to TRBJ2-3; D is unresolved. This CDR3 spans 12 amino acids. Trimming cost V 0 bases and J 10 bases, with 9 bases left between them. The V gene's germline CDR1 is SGDLS and CDR2 YYNGEE. This chain's CDR3 is CASSVASSAQYF. The CDR3 DNA reads TGTGCCAGCAGCGTAGCGAGCTCGGCGCAGTATTTT.

The chain uses TRBV7-9 and TRBJ1-5; D is undetermined. Deletions cut 4 bases from V and 0 bases from J, with 10 bases between. This CDR3 is 15 amino acids long. Germline V lookup: CDR1 SEHNR, CDR2 FQNEAQ (reference sequence). CDR3 region: CASSSELNSNQPQHF. For the CDR3, the DNA is TGTGCCAGCAGCTCCGAACTTAATAGCAATCAGCCCCAGCATTTT.